This entry lists 8 T cell receptor beta chains sequenced from one sample in a study of blood T cell repertoires in COVID-19. Produced via immunoSEQ multiplex PCR; TCRdb's table is partial and in-frame only. The sample has 100,000 to 150,000 clones, roughly 80% seen once. Sample: peripheral blood. The receptors come from a man older than 75 with COVID-19, enrolled during active disease.

V usage is TRBV7-9 and J usage is TRBJ2-7; D is perhaps TRBD2 (6 bases). CDR1 and CDR2 from the germline V gene are SEHNR and FQNEAQ (reference sequence). The germline V and J ends were trimmed by 1 base and 2 bases, with 12 bases remaining between them. The length of the CDR3 is 15 residues. The CDR3 spells CASSLGGAGPYEQYF. In DNA, the CDR3 is TGTGCCAGCAGCTTAGGCGGGGCAGGGCCCTACGAGCAGTACTTC.

The chain has TRBV18 and TRBJ2-7, with 10 bases fitting TRBD1. The CDR3 has 16 residues. Germline-derived CDR1 and CDR2 are KGHSH and LQKENI. J was trimmed by 6 bases and V by 6 bases; bases with no gene match: 14. The CDR3 DNA sequence: TGTGCCAGCTCCCCAGCCCCCCGGACAGGGGGAGGCGAGCAGTACTTC. Translated: CASSPAPRTGGGEQYF. Variable domain in full (rest from reference TRBV18 and TRBJ2-7): NAGVMQNPRHLVRRRGQEARLRCSPMKGHSHVYWYRQLPEEGLKFMVYLQKENIIDESGMPKERFSAEFPKEGPSILRIQQVVRGDSAAYFCASSPAPRTGGGEQYFGPGTRLTVT.

The J gene is TRBJ1-1, the V gene TRBV27; 8 nucleotides agree with TRBD1. V lost 5 bases and J lost 0; bases outside the gene matches: 5. Germline V gene sequence: CDR1 MNHEY, CDR2 SMNVEV (reference sequence). This CDR3 spans 15 amino acids. The CDR3 sequence: CASSPRDRLNTEAFF. The CDR3 DNA is TGTGCCAGCAGTCCCCGGGACAGGCTGAACACTGAAGCTTTCTTT.

This clone appeared a few times. The CDR3 spells CASRPDRGPVYEQYF. The CDR3 coding sequence is TGTGCCAGCAGGCCCGACAGGGGCCCTGTCTACGAGCAGTACTTC. The rearrangement uses TRBV28 and TRBJ2-7; 8 bases map to TRBD1. Trimming at V came to 6 bases and at J to 3 bases, leaving 10 bases not matched to a gene. CDR1 and CDR2 from the germline V gene are MDHEN and SYDVKM. This CDR3 spans 15 amino acids.

This clone was found once. V usage is TRBV6-1 and J usage is TRBJ2-7; 11 bases are a match to TRBD2. The CDR3 runs 17 residues. CDR1 is MNHNS and CDR2 is SASEGT in the germline V gene. V was pared by 0 bases and J by 0 bases, with 4 bases of the junction left unmatched. This chain's CDR3 is CASSEAIGLAGSYEQYF. In nucleotides, the CDR3 is TGTGCCAGCAGTGAAGCAATAGGACTAGCGGGCTCCTACGAGCAGTACTTC.

The rearrangement joins TRBV7-2 to TRBJ2-2; D is unclear. Per the germline V gene, CDR1 is SGHTA and CDR2 is FQGNSA. The CDR3 is 14 amino acids. Trimming cost V 1 base and J 1 base, with 4 bases left between them. The CDR3 protein is CASSLGQNTGELFF. CDR3 DNA sequence: TGTGCCAGCAGCTTAGGACAGAACACCGGGGAGCTGTTTTTT.

The chain links TRBV5-1 to TRBJ1-6; 7 bases match TRBD1. Germline lookup yields CDR1 SGHRS and CDR2 YFSETQ. This CDR3 is built from 14 residues. The junction had 11 bases not matched to a gene; V was cut back by 4 bases and J by 13 bases. CDR3 loop: CASSTGTEFIPLHF. In nucleotides, the CDR3 is TGCGCCAGCAGCACGGGGACAGAATTTATCCCCCTCCACTTT. Combining the CDR3 with reference TRBV5-1 and TRBJ1-6 gives the whole variable domain KAGVTQTPRYLIKTRGQQVTLSCSPISGHRSVSWYQQTPGQGLQFLFEYFSETQRNKGNFPGRFSGRQFSNSRSEMNVSTLELGDSALYLCASSTGTEFIPLHFGNGTRLTVT.

A note on this clone: Since no conserved phenylalanine or tryptophan closes the CDR3, a read error is the likely cause. The DNA is left out, because the CDR3 cannot be placed on it with certainty; the CDR3 is given as TCRdb lists it. The chain links TRBV28 to TRBJ1-2; the D call TRBD1 from the table was never checked on the DNA. The CDR3 totals 10 residues, both ends included. Per germline, CDR1 MDHEN and CDR2 SYDVKM. The CDR3 loop is CASRQGQGSL.